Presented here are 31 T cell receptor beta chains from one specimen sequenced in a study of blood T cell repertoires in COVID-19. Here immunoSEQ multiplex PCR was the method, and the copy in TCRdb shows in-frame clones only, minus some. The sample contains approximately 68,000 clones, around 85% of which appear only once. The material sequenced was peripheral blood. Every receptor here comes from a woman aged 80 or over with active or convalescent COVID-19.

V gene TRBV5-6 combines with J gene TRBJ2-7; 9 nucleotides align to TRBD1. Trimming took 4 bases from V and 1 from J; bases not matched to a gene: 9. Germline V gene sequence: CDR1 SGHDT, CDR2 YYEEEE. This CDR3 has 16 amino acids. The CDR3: CASSEVGDRGSYEQYF. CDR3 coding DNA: TGTGCCAGCAGCGAGGTGGGAGACAGGGGGTCCTACGAGCAGTACTTC.

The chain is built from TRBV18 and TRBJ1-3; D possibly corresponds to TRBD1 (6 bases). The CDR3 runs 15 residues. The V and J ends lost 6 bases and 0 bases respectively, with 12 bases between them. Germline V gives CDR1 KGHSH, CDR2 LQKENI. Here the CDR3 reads CASSGTDSSGNTIYF. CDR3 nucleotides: TGTGCCAGCTCGGGGACGGACAGCTCTGGAAACACCATATATTTT.

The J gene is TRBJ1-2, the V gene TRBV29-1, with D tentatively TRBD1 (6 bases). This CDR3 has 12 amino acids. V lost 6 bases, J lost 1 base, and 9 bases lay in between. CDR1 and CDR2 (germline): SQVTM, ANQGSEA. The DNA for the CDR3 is TGCAGCGTCGAGGACAGTAACTATGGCTACACCTTC. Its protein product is CSVEDSNYGYTF.

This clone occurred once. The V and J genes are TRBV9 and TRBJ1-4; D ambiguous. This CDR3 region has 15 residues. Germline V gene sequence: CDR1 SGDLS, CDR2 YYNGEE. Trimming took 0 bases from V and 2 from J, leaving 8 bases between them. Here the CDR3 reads CASSVVPGTNEKLFF. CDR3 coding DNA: TGTGCCAGCAGCGTAGTTCCGGGTACTAATGAAAAACTGTTTTTT.

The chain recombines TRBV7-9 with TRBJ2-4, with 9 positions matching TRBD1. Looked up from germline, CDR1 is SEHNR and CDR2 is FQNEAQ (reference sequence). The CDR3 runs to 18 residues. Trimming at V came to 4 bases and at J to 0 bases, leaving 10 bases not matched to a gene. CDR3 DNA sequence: TGTGCCAGCAGCTCCGGGACAGGGCAACTTCTAGCCAAAAACATTCAGTACTTC. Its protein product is CASSSGTGQLLAKNIQYF.

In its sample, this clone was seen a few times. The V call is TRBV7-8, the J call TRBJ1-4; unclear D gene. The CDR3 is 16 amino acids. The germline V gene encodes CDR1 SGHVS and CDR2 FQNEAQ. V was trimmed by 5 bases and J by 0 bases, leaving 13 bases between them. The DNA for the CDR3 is TGTGCCAGCAGCCCGACCCGGGTTTCAACTAATGAAAAACTGTTTTTT. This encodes CASSPTRVSTNEKLFF. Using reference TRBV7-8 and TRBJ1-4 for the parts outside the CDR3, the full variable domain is GAGVSQSPRYKVAKRGQDVALRCDPISGHVSLFWYQQALGQGPEFLTYFQNEAQLDKSGLPSDRFFAERPEGSVSTLKIQRTQQEDSAVYLCASSPTRVSTNEKLFFGSGTQLSVL.

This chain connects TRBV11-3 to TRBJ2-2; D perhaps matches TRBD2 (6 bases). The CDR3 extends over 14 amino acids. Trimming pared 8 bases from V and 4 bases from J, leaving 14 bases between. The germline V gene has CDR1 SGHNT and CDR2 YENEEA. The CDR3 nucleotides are TGTGCCAGCCGGGGGAAATCGAGCACCGGGGAGCTGTTTTTT. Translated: CASRGKSSTGELFF.

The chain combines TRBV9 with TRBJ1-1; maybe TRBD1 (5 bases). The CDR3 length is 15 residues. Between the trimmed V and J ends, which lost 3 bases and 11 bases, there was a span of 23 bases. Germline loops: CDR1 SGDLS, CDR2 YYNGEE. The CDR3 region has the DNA TGTGCCAGCAGCGCACGACAGTCCGGGAGCGTTAGGGCTTTCTTT. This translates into CASSARQSGSVRAFF.

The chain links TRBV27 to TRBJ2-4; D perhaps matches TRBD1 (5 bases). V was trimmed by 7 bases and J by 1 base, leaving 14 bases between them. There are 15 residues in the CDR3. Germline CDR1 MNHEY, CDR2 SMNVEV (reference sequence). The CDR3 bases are TGTGCCAGCACCAAAGGGGTCGGGGCCAAAAACATTCAGTACTTC. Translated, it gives CASTKGVGAKNIQYF.

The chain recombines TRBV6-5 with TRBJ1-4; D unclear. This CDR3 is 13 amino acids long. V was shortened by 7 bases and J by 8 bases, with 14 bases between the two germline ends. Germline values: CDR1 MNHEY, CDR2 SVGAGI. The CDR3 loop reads CASTQTPTEKLFF. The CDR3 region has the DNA TGTGCCAGCACTCAAACCCCGACAGAAAAACTGTTTTTT.

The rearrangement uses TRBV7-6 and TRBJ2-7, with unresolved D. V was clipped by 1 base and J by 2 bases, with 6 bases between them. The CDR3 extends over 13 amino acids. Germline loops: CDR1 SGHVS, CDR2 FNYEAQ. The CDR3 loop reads CASSLDSPYEQYF. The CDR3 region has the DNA TGTGCCAGCAGCTTAGACAGCCCCTACGAGCAGTACTTC.

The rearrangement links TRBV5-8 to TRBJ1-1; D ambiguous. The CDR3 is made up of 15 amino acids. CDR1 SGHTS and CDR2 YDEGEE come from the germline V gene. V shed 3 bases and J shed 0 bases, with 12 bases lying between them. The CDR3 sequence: CASSWAEGMNTEAFF. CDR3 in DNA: TGTGCCAGCAGCTGGGCCGAAGGAATGAACACTGAAGCTTTCTTT.

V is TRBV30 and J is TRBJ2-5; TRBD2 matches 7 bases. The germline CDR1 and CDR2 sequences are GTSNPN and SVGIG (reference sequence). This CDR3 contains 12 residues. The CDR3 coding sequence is TGTGCGTACGGGGGGACCCAAGAGACCCAGTACTTC. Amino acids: CAYGGTQETQYF. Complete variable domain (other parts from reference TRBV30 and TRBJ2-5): SQTIHQWPATLVQPVGSPLSLECTVEGTSNPNLYWYRQAAGRGLQLLFYSVGIGQISSEVPQNLSASRPQDRQFILSSKKLLLSDSGFYLCAYGGTQETQYFGPGTRLLVL.

The CDR3, as DNA: TGTGCCAGCAGCTTGTATCAGGGTCGAGACTATGGCTACACCTTC. It codes for CASSLYQGRDYGYTF. This chain links TRBV5-6 with TRBJ1-2; D may be TRBD1 (5 bases). The length of the CDR3 is 15 residues. V was cut by 1 base and J by 3 bases, with 13 bases left in between. The V gene's germline CDR1 is SGHDT and CDR2 YYEEEE.

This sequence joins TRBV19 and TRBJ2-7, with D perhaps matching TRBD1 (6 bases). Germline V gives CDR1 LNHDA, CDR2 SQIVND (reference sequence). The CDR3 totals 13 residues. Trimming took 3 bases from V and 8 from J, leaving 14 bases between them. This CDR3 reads CASSIPEGTKQYF. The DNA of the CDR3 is TGTGCCAGTAGTATCCCTGAGGGGACAAAGCAGTACTTC.

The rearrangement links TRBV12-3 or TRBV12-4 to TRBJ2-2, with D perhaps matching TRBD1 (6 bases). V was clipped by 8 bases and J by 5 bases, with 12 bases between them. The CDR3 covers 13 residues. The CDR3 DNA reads TGTGCCAGCCTCTTGAGGGGGACCGGGGAGCTGTTTTTT. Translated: CASLLRGTGELFF.

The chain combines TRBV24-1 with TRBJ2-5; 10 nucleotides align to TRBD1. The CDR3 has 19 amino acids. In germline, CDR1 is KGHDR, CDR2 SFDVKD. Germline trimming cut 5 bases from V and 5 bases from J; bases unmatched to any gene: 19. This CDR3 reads CATSGLAEPGQGIGETQYF. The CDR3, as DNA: TGTGCCACCAGTGGCCTGGCGGAGCCGGGACAGGGGATTGGTGAGACCCAGTACTTC.

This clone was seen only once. The CDR3 spells CASSSGSGANVLTF. CDR3 sequence (DNA): TGCGCCAGCAGTTCAGGGTCCGGGGCCAACGTCCTGACTTTC. This chain links TRBV10-1 with TRBJ2-6; D possibly corresponds to TRBD1 (5 bases). Germline V lookup: CDR1 WNHNN, CDR2 SYGVQD (reference sequence). Trimming took 5 bases from V and 4 from J, leaving 9 bases between them. There are 14 residues in the CDR3.

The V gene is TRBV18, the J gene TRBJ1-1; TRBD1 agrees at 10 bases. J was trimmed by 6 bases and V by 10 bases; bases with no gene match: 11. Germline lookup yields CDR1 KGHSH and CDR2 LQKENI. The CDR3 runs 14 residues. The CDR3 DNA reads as TGTGCCATACGATTTCAAGGGACAGGGGCTGAAGCTTTCTTT. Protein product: CAIRFQGTGAEAFF.

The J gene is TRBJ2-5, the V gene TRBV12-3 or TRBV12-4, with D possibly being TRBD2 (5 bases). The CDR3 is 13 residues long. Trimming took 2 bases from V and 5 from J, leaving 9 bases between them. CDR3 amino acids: CASSLRRGETQYF. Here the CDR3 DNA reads TGTGCCAGCAGTTTAAGGCGAGGGGAGACCCAGTACTTC.

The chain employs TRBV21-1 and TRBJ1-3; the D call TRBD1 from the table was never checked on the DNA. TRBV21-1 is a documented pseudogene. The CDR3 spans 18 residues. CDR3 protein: CARDHLAGQGLIGNTIYF. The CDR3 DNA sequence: TGTGCCAGGGATCATCTGGCCGGACAGGGTCTAATTGGAAACACCATATATTTT.

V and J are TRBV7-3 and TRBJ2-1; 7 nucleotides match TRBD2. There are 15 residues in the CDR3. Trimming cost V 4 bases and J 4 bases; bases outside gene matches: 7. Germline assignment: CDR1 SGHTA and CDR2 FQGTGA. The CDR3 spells CASSSGGGNYNEQFF. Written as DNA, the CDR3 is TGTGCCAGCAGCTCGGGCGGGGGAAATTACAATGAGCAGTTCTTC.

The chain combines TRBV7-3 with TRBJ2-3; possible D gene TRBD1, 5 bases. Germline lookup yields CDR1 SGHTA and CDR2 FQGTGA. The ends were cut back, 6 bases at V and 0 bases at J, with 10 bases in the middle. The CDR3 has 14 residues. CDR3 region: CASRGETSTDTQYF. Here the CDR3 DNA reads TGTGCCAGCAGAGGGGAAACTAGCACAGATACGCAGTATTTT.

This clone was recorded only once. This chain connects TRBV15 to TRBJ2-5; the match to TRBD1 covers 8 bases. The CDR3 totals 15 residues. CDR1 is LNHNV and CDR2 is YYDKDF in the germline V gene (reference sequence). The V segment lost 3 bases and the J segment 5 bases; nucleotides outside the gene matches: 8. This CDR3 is CATSRNTGGWETQYF. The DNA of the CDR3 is TGTGCCACCAGCAGGAACACAGGGGGTTGGGAGACCCAGTACTTC.

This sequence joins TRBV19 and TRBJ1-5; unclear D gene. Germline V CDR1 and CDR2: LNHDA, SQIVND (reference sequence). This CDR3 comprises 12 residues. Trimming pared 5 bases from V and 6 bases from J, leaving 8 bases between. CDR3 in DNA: TGTGCCAGTAGTCCCCTATTTCAGCCCCAGCATTTT. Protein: CASSPLFQPQHF. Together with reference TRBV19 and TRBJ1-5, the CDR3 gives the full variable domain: DGGITQSPKYLFRKEGQNVTLSCEQNLNHDAMYWYRQDPGQGLRLIYYSQIVNDFQKGDIAEGYSVSREKKESFPLTVTSAQKNPTAFYLCASSPLFQPQHFGDGTRLSIL.

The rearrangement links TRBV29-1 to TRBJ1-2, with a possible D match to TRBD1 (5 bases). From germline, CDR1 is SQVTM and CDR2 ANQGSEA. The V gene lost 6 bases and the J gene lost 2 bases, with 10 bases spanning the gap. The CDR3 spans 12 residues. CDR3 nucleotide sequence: TGCAGCGTGGGGGGACGGAACTATGGCTACACCTTC. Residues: CSVGGRNYGYTF.

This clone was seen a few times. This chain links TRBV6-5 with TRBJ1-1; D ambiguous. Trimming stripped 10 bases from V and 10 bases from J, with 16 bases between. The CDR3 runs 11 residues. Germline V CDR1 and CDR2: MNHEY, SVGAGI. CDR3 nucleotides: TGTGCCACTCATCGGGAGGTAAGAGCTTTCTTT. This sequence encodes CATHREVRAFF.

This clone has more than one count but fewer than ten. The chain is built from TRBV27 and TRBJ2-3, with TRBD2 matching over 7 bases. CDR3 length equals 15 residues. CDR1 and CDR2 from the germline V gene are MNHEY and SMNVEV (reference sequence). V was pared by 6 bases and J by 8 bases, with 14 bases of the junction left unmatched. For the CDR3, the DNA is TGTGCCAGCAGCCCTGAGCGGGGAGCCTTTGGTACGCAGTATTTT. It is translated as CASSPERGAFGTQYF.

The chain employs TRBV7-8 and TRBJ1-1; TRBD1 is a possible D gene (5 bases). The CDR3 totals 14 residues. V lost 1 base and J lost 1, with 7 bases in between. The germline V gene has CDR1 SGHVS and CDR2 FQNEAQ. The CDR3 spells CASSLGGRNTEAFF. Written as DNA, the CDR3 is TGTGCCAGCAGCTTAGGGGGCAGGAACACTGAAGCTTTCTTT.

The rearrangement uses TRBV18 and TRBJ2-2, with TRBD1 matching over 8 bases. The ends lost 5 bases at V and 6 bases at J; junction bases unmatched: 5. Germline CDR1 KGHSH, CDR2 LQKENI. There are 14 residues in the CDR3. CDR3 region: CASSGDRRSGELFF. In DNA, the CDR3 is TGTGCCAGCTCAGGGGACAGGCGGTCCGGGGAGCTGTTTTTT.

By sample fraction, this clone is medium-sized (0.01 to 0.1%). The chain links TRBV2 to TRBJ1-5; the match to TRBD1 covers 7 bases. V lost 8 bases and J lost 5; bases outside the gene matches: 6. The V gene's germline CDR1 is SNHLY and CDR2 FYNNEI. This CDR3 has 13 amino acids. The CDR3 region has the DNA TGTGCCAGCGGGGGACAGCAAGATCAGCCCCAGCATTTT. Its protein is CASGGQQDQPQHF. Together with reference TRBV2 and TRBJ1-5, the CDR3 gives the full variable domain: EPEVTQTPSHQVTQMGQEVILRCVPISNHLYFYWYRQILGQKVEFLVSFYNNEISEKSEIFDDQFSVERPDGSNFTLKIRSTKLEDSAMYFCASGGQQDQPQHFGDGTRLSIL.